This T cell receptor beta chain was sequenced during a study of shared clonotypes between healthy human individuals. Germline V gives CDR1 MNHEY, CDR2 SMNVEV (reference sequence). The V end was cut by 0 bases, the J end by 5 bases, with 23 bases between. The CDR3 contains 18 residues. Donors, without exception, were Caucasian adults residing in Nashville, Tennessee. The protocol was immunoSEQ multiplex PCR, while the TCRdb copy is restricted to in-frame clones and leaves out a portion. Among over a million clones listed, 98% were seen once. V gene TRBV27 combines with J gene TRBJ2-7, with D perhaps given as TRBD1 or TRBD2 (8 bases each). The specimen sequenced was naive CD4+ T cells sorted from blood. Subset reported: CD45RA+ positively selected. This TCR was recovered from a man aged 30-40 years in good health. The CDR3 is CASSLSRGRVAGLDEQYF. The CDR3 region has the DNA TGTGCCAGCAGTTTATCCAGGGGGCGGGTAGCGGGACTGGACGAGCAGTACTTC.